This TCR beta chain is drawn from a study of T-cell memory formation after mild COVID-19. With respect to this clonotype: Its cognate antigen is unknown.

Trimming removed 6 bases from V and 5 bases from J; junction bases left unmatched: 6. CDR1 is MNHEY and CDR2 is SVGAGI in the germline V gene. The CDR3 has 13 residues. 5'RACE, which relied on constant-segment primers, yielded TCR alpha and TCR beta cDNA libraries carrying sample barcodes and UMIs. TCRdb redid the calling of the 5' RACE reads with MiXCR, one entry per CDR3 protein. The table lists over 350,000 distinct CDR3 sequences, about 24% of them singletons. Study outcomes and limitations: The study found balanced CD4/CD8 in clones contracting day 15 to 85 and a CD4+ lean in later expanders.

V usage is TRBV6-5 and J usage is TRBJ1-2, with TRBD1 identical over 7 bases. The sample was PBMCs or a T cell subset sorted from them (not recorded which). The source of this sequence is an adult woman who had mild COVID-19 (a few samples of this study predate the infection). Cell type and time point are not known. In DNA, the CDR3 is TGTGCCAGCAGCCGACAGGGAAGTTATGGCTACACCTTC. It encodes CASSRQGSYGYTF.